The clone carrying this TCR beta chain came up once. The antigen remains undetermined. The immunoSEQ assay was v3. Measured with immunoSEQ multiplex PCR; TCRdb has only the in-frame clones, and not every one. The table includes about 36,000 clones, about 73% detected once. The record originates from a study of TIL therapy for anti-PD-1-resistant metastatic lung cancer. About the research overall: Patients had a median age of around 54 years (range roughly 35-80). Tumors carried a median 1.5 non-synonymous mutations per megabase. Whole-study results and caveats: This highly selected cohort may not generalize to typical lung cancer patients.

Time point meaning: pre-treatment sample, taken before nivolumab and TIL therapy. Patients were adults with stage 4 NSCLC. This specimen consisted of blood, obtained at baseline. The sequence was obtained from a person between 30 and 79 years old with non-small cell lung cancer.

The DNA of the CDR3 is TGTGCCAGCAGCCCCCTAGTCTCAACGAACACCGGGGAGCTGTTTTTT. It yields the protein CASSPLVSTNTGELFF. This chain connects TRBV7-3 to TRBJ2-2; D ambiguous. Germline-derived CDR1 and CDR2 are SGHTA and FQGTGA. The CDR3 has 16 amino acids. V lost 5 bases to trimming and J lost 0 bases, with 13 bases between them.